Below, 8 T cell receptor beta chains from the same sample are listed, as sequenced in a study of blood T cell repertoires in COVID-19 (dated by TCRdb to the early 2020s). The library was made by the immunoSEQ multiplex PCR assay. TCRdb provides this immuneACCESS table in a form limited to in-frame rearrangements. Some clones are lacking; in checked studies, under half of them reflect an unresolved V gene, and why the rest are absent is not known. Within this sample are 95,000 to 150,000 clones, with around four fifths of them counted one time only. The top ten hold 20% to 30% of the sample. Sequenced: peripheral blood. The receptors shown here come from a human donor in a cohort sampled during active COVID-19.

This clone was picked up one time. This chain joins TRBV10-3 and TRBJ2-7; D remains ambiguous. The CDR3 length is 12 residues. Looked up from germline, CDR1 is ENHRY and CDR2 is SYGVKD. Trimming removed 3 bases at V and 4 bases at J, with 7 bases between. Written as DNA, the CDR3 is TGTGCCATCAGTGAATTGCGGTACGAGCAGTACTTC. The encoded protein is CAISELRYEQYF.

This rearrangement joins TRBV9 to TRBJ1-6; D gene ambiguous. V was pared by 2 bases and J by 9 bases, with 12 bases between. CDR3 size: 14 residues. The germline gives CDR1 SGDLS, CDR2 YYNGEE. The CDR3 is CASSVQEGGSPLHF. The CDR3 DNA is TGTGCCAGCAGCGTTCAGGAGGGAGGTTCACCCCTCCACTTT.

The rearrangement uses TRBV6-2 or TRBV6-3 and TRBJ2-3, with D perhaps matching TRBD2 (5 bases). This CDR3 comprises 15 residues. In germline, CDR1 is MNHEY, CDR2 SVGEGT. Trimming shortened V by 1 base and J by 2 bases, and 10 bases separated the two germline ends. The CDR3 sequence: CASSYWGVVTDTQYF. The CDR3 bases are TGTGCCAGCAGTTACTGGGGAGTGGTCACAGATACGCAGTATTTT.

This chain connects TRBV5-4 to TRBJ1-4, with 9 bases fitting TRBD1. In germline, CDR1 is SGHNT, CDR2 YYREEE (reference sequence). The CDR3 spans 15 residues. The junction had 4 bases not matched to a gene; V was cut back by 0 bases and J by 7 bases. The CDR3 nucleotides read TGTGCCAGCAGCTTGGCCGGGACAGGGTCTGAAAAACTGTTTTTT. Its protein is CASSLAGTGSEKLFF.

The chain recombines TRBV19 with TRBJ1-2; no clear D gene. There are 15 residues in the CDR3. V gave up 7 bases and J gave up 4 bases, with 19 bases separating them. CDR1 and CDR2 from the germline V gene are LNHDA and SQIVND (reference sequence). For the CDR3, the DNA is TGTGCCAGTAAGAGGGAGGGCACGACTGGCTATGGCTACACCTTC. This encodes CASKREGTTGYGYTF.

The V call is TRBV2, the J call TRBJ1-2, with 7 bases that match TRBD1. Per the germline V gene, CDR1 is SNHLY and CDR2 is FYNNEI. V shed 10 bases and J 3 bases; nucleotides not matched to a gene: 5. The CDR3 is 12 residues long. The CDR3 sequence is CATRDRYYGYTF. In DNA form, the CDR3 reads TGTGCCACTAGGGACAGATACTATGGCTACACCTTC.

The V gene is TRBV6-2 or TRBV6-3, the J gene TRBJ2-2, with 13 nucleotides matching TRBD2. Looked up from germline, CDR1 is MNHEY and CDR2 is SVGEGT. V was clipped by 5 bases and J by 6 bases; unmatched bases: 12. The CDR3 is 18 residues long. CDR3 protein: CASSRTGLAGEGAGELFF. CDR3 in DNA: TGTGCCAGCAGTCGGACCGGACTAGCGGGAGAGGGAGCCGGGGAGCTGTTTTTT.

This rearrangement joins TRBV10-3 to TRBJ2-7, with 9 nucleotides matching TRBD2. The ends lost 5 bases at V and 5 bases at J; junction bases unmatched: 10. CDR1 is ENHRY and CDR2 is SYGVKD in the germline V gene. The CDR3 length is 15 residues. CDR3: CAISWREGRGDEQYF. The CDR3 bases are TGTGCCATCAGTTGGCGGGAGGGCCGGGGCGACGAGCAGTACTTC.